This T cell receptor beta chain was observed in a study of blood T cell repertoires in COVID-19. Study context: Whether acute or convalescent, the COVID-19 samples came from the United States, Italy and Spain. T cells, B-cell-depleted T cells, or PBMCs provided the cDNA or gDNA that served as material.

Per the authors' pipeline: Using reference gene primer amplification, nucleated cell counts were estimated. Generated by immunoSEQ multiplex PCR, the TCRdb table keeps only in-frame clones and is missing some. The V and J calls and clone size come from that table; D and trimming were worked out from the DNA. The sample has about 250,000 clones; roughly 82% are singletons. This clone was counted a single time. V was pared by 5 bases and J by 2 bases, with 7 bases between. Germline values: CDR1 MNHEY, CDR2 SVGAGI. The CDR3 length is 12 residues. This receptor was identified in a woman older than 75 with active or convalescent COVID-19. Sequencing was done on a sample of peripheral blood. The chain joins TRBV6-5 to TRBJ2-7, with a tentative D call TRBD1 (6 bases). The CDR3 DNA follows: TGTGCCAGCAGTCGGGACACCTACGAGCAGTACTTC. It encodes CASSRDTYEQYF.